This passage covers 15 T cell receptor beta chains from one sample sequenced in a study of CD8 T cells in ankylosing spondylitis. TCRdb reprocessed the 5' RACE reads via MiXCR and lists one record per CDR3 protein. This table holds roughly 280,000 distinct CDR3 sequences, 20% found once. The sequencing sample was made of blood, either unsorted or a sorted T cell fraction (not recorded which). The receptors shown here come from a male donor with ankylosing spondylitis or in good health (not recorded which).

There are a few counts of this clonotype. The chain employs TRBV29-1 and TRBJ2-5; D perhaps matches TRBD2 (6 bases). Germline CDR1 and CDR2: SQVTM and ANQGSEA. The CDR3 covers 14 residues. The V and J ends lost 6 bases and 1 base respectively, with 15 bases between them. The CDR3 region is CSVQVGAGQETQYF. CDR3 in DNA: TGCAGCGTCCAAGTGGGAGCGGGCCAAGAGACCCAGTACTTC.

The chain's CDR3 is CASMGGGNEQFF. In DNA, the CDR3 is TGTGCCAGCATGGGGGGGGGCAATGAGCAGTTCTTC. V gene TRBV7-2 combines with J gene TRBJ2-1; 7 nucleotides line up with TRBD2. The trim removed 7 bases at V and 6 bases at J, leaving 3 bases unmatched. CDR1 is SGHTA and CDR2 is FQGNSA in the germline V gene. This CDR3 is built from 12 residues.

This clonotype was seen many times. The V and J genes are TRBV4-1 and TRBJ2-3; D might be TRBD2 (6 bases). Trimming cost V 4 bases and J 6 bases, with 14 bases left between them. The CDR3 sequence is 14 residues long. Germline CDR1 is MGHRA and CDR2 is YSYEKL. The CDR3 loop reads CASSPRLGGDTQYF. The DNA of the CDR3 is TGCGCCAGCAGCCCCCGACTAGGAGGGGATACGCAGTATTTT.

The sample holds a few counts of this clonotype. The rearrangement links TRBV29-1 to TRBJ2-3, with D possibly matching TRBD2 (5 bases). CDR3 length: 11 residues. The germline V and J ends were trimmed by 6 bases and 4 bases, with 8 bases remaining between them. In germline, CDR1 is SQVTM, CDR2 ANQGSEA. The CDR3 DNA reads TGCAGCGTGGGAGAGGCAGATACGCAGTATTTT. Its translation: CSVGEADTQYF.

The chain joins TRBV29-1 to TRBJ2-1; D not resolved. Looked up from germline, CDR1 is SQVTM and CDR2 is ANQGSEA. This CDR3 region has 11 residues. V lost 5 bases and J 4 bases, leaving 6 bases between the germline ends. Here the CDR3 reads CSVTEYNEQFF. The CDR3 nucleotides read TGCAGCGTTACAGAGTACAATGAGCAGTTCTTC.

The V call is TRBV6-1, the J call TRBJ1-4, with 7 positions matching TRBD1. Looked up from germline, CDR1 is MNHNS and CDR2 is SASEGT. The CDR3 length is 14 residues. The trim removed 5 bases at V and 8 bases at J, leaving 8 bases unmatched. The CDR3, as DNA: TGTGCCAGCAGTCCACAGGGGCGTCTCGAAAAACTGTTTTTT. This codes for CASSPQGRLEKLFF.

This clonotype was seen a few times. The V and J genes are TRBV12-3 or TRBV12-4 and TRBJ1-2; D not resolved. V was trimmed by 2 bases and J by 6 bases, leaving 10 bases between them. The CDR3 loop spans 13 amino acids. CDR3 DNA sequence: TGTGCCAGCAGTTTACGCTCCGGAGATGGCTACACCTTC. It encodes CASSLRSGDGYTF.

Concerning this clonotype: The junction does not match germline at one end; this may be a read error. This chain connects TRBV20-1 to TRBJ1-5, with 7 bases aligning to TRBD1. Germline loops: CDR1 DFQATT, CDR2 SNEGSKA (reference sequence). The CDR3 is 15 amino acids. CDR3: CNARANGQGNQPQHF. CDR3 in DNA: TGCAATGCTAGAGCCAATGGACAGGGCAATCAGCCCCAGCATTTT.

This clonotype appeared many times. The chain has TRBV3-1 and TRBJ2-1, with unresolved D. V lost 1 base and J 10 bases, leaving 17 bases between the germline ends. CDR1 is LGHDT and CDR2 is YNNKEL in the germline V gene (reference sequence). This CDR3 region has 15 residues. The CDR3 DNA is TGTGCCAGCAGCCAAGGCCAGTCCAATCTATCGGAGCAGTTCTTC. Encoded protein: CASSQGQSNLSEQFF.

This clonotype was detected a few times. The chain employs TRBV5-1 and TRBJ2-2; 8 bases line up with TRBD1. Germline CDR1 reads SGHRS; CDR2 reads YFSETQ. V lost 3 bases, J lost 3 bases, and 10 bases stayed unmatched. This CDR3 has 17 residues. In DNA form, the CDR3 reads TGCGCCAGCAGCTCGAGGACAGGGAATGTGTACACCGGGGAGCTGTTTTTT. Protein: CASSSRTGNVYTGELFF.

The sample holds a few counts of this clonotype. The J gene is TRBJ2-3, the V gene TRBV15, with D hard to call. The CDR3 totals 13 residues. Germline CDR1 reads LNHNV; CDR2 reads YYDKDF (reference sequence). V lost 2 bases and J lost 4, with 7 bases in between. The CDR3 protein is CATSRRPADTQYF. The CDR3 bases are TGTGCCACCAGCAGAAGACCGGCAGATACGCAGTATTTT.

This chain joins TRBV6-2 or TRBV6-3 and TRBJ1-1; no firm D call. CDR1 and CDR2 from the germline V gene are MNHEY and SVGEGT. Trimming cost V 7 bases and J 11 bases, with 20 bases left between them. CDR3 length equals 13 residues. CDR3 bases: TGTGCCAGCACCCTAACTTCTCGTACTATGGCTTTCTTT. Translating gives CASTLTSRTMAFF.

CDR3 amino acids: CSAHVGPVGNEQFF. The DNA for the CDR3 is TGCAGTGCCCATGTGGGGCCGGTAGGGAATGAGCAGTTCTTC. V and J are TRBV20-1 and TRBJ2-1; maybe TRBD1 (5 bases). The CDR3 loop spans 14 amino acids. Germline V gene sequence: CDR1 DFQATT, CDR2 SNEGSKA (reference sequence). V was clipped by 6 bases and J by 7 bases, with 19 bases between them.

The rearrangement uses TRBV12-3 or TRBV12-4 and TRBJ2-6; the D gene is possibly TRBD1 (6 bases). This CDR3 has 15 residues. Trimming removed 6 bases at V and 1 base at J, with 10 bases between. The CDR3 spells CASRSQGSGANVLTF. CDR3 bases: TGTGCCAGCAGGTCCCAGGGGTCTGGGGCCAACGTCCTGACTTTC.

The chain uses TRBV6-5 and TRBJ2-7, with TRBD1 matching over 9 bases. Germline V gene data show CDR1 as MNHEY and CDR2 as SVGAGI. There are 14 residues in the CDR3. The V gene end was trimmed by 4 bases and the J gene end by 4 bases; junction bases not matched to a gene: 5. The CDR3 bases are TGTGCCAGCAGTTCCACGGGACAGGGATACGAGCAGTACGTC. Translating it yields CASSSTGQGYEQYV.